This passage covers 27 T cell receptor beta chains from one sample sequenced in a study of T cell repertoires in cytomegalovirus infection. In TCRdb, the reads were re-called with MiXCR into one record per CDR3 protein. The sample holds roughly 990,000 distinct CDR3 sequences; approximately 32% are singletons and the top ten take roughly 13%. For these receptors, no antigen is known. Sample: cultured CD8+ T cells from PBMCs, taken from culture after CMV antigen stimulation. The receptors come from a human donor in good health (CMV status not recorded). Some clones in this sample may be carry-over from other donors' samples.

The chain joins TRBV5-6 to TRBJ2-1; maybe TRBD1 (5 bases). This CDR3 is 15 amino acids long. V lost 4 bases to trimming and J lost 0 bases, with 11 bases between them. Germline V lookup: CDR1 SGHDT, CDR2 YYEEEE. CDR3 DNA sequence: TGTGCCAGCAGCCCACCCCAGGGCTCCTACAATGAGCAGTTCTTC. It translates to CASSPPQGSYNEQFF.

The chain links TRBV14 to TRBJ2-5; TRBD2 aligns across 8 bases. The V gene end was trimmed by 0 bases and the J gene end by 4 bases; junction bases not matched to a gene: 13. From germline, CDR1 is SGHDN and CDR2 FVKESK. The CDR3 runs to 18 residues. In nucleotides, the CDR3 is TGTGCCAGCAGCCAAGAAGAGGGGCGGGAGGTTCCCCGAGAGACCCAGTACTTC. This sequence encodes CASSQEEGREVPRETQYF.

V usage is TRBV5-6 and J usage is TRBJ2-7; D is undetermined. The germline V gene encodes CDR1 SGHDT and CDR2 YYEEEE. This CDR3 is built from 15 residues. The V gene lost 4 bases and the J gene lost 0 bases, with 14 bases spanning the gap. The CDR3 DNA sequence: TGTGCCAGCAGCCCTCACTTGGTGGTCTCCTACGAGCAGTACGTC. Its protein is CASSPHLVVSYEQYV.

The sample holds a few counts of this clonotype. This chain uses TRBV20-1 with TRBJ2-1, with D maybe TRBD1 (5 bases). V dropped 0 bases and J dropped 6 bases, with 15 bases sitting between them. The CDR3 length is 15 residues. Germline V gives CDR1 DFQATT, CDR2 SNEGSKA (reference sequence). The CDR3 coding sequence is TGCAGTGCTAGAGATGTTACCAAGGGGATCAATGAGCAGTTCTTC. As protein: CSARDVTKGINEQFF.

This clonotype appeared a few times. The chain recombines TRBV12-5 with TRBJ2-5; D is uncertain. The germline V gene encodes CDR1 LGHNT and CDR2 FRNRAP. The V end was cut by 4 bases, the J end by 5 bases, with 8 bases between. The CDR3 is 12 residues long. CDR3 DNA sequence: TGTGCTAGTGGTTACTCGCGGGAGACCCAGTACTTC. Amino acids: CASGYSRETQYF. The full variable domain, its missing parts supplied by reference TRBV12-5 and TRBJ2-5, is DARVTQTPRHKVTEMGQEVTMRCQPILGHNTVFWYRQTMMQGLELLAYFRNRAPLDDSGMPKDRFSAEMPDATLATLKIQPSEPRDSAVYFCASGYSRETQYFGPGTRLLVL.

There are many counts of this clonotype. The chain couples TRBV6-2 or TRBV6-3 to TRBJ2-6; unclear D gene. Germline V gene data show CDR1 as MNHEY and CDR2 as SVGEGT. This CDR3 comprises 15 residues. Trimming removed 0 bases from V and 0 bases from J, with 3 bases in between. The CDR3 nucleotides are TGTGCCAGCAGTTACTCGGGCTCTGGGGCCAACGTCCTGACTTTC. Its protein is CASSYSGSGANVLTF.

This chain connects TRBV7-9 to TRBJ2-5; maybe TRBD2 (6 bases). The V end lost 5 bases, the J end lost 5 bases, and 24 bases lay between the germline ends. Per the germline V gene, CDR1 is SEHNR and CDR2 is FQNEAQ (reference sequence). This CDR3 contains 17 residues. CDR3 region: CASSKGRRDPMRETQYF. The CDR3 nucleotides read TGTGCCAGCAGCAAAGGCCGGCGGGACCCCATGAGGGAGACCCAGTACTTC.

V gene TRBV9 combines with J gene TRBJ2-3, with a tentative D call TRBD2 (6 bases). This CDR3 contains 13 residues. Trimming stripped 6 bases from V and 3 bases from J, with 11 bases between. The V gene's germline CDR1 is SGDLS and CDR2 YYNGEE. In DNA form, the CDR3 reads TGTGCCAGCAATGGCGGGGCAACAGATACGCAGTATTTT. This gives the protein CASNGGATDTQYF.

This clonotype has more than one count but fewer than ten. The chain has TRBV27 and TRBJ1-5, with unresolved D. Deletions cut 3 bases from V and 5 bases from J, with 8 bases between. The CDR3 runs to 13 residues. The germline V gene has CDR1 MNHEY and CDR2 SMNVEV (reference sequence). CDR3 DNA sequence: TGTGCCAGCAGTTTCTTTTGGGATCAGCCCCAGCATTTT. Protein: CASSFFWDQPQHF.

The CDR3 sequence: CASSALSNQPQHF. The DNA for the CDR3 is TGTGCCAGCAGCGCCCTTAGCAATCAGCCCCAGCATTTT. This sequence joins TRBV7-2 and TRBJ1-5; D is unresolved. The ends were cut back, 5 bases at V and 0 bases at J, with 5 bases in the middle. Germline loops: CDR1 SGHTA, CDR2 FQGNSA. The CDR3 is made up of 13 amino acids.

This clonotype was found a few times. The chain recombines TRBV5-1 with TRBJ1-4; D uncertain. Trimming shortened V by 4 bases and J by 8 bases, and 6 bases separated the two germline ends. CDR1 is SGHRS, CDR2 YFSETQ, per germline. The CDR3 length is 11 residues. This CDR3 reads CASSRLEKLFF. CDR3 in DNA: TGCGCCAGCAGCCGTTTGGAAAAACTGTTTTTT.

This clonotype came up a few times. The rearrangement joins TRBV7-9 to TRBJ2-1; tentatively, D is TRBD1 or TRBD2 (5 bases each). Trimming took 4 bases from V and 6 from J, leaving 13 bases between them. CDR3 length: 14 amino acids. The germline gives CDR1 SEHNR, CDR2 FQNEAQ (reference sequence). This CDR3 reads CASSSRDRFNEQFF. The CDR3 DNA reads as TGTGCCAGCAGCTCCCGGGACCGATTCAATGAGCAGTTCTTC.

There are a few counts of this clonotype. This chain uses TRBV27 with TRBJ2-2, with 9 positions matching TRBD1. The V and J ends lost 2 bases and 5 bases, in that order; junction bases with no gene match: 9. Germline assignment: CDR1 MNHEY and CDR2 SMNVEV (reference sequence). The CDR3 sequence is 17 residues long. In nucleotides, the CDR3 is TGTGCCAGCAGTTTACTCGGAACAGGGGGCGCAACCGGGGAGCTGTTTTTT. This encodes CASSLLGTGGATGELFF.

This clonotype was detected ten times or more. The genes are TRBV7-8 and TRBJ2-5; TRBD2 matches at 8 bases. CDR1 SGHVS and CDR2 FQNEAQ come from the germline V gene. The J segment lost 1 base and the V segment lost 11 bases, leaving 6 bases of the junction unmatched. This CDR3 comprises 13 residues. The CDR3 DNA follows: TGTGCCTCACCCGGGGGGGGCCAAGAGACCCAGTACTTC. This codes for CASPGGGQETQYF.

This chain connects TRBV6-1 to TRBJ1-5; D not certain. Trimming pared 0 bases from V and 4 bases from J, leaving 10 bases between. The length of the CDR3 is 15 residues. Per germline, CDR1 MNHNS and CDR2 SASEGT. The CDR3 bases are TGTGCCAGCAGTGAAGCCCAAATGGTTAATCAGCCCCAGCATTTT. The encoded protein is CASSEAQMVNQPQHF.

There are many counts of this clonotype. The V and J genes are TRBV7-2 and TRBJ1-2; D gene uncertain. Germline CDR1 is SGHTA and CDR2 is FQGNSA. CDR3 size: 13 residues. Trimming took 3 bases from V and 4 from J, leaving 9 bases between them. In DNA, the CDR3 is TGTGCCAGCAGCTTCCCTCTAAGCTATGGCTACACCTTC. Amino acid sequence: CASSFPLSYGYTF.

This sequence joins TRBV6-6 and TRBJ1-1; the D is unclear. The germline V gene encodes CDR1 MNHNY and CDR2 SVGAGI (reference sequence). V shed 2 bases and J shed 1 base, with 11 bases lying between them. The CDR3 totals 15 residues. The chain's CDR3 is CASSYVSMGNTEAFF. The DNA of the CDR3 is TGTGCCAGCAGTTACGTATCCATGGGGAACACTGAAGCTTTCTTT.

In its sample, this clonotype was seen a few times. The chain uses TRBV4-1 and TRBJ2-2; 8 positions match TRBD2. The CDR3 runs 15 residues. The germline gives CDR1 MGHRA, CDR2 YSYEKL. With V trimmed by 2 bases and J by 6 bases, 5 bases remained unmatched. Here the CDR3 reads CASSQPGLGAGELFF. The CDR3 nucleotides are TGCGCCAGCAGCCAACCGGGACTAGGGGCCGGGGAGCTGTTTTTT.

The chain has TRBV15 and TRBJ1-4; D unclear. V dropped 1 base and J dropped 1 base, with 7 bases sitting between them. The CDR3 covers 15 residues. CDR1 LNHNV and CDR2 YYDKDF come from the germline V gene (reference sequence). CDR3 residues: CATSRVPGTNEKLFF. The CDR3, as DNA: TGTGCCACCAGCAGAGTTCCGGGAACTAATGAAAAACTGTTTTTT.

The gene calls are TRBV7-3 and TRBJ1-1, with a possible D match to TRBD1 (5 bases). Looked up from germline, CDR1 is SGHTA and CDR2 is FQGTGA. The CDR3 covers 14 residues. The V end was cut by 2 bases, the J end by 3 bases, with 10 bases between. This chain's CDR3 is CASSLVRVYTEAFF. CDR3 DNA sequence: TGTGCCAGCAGCTTAGTCAGGGTCTACACTGAAGCTTTCTTT.

CDR3 sequence reads: CASTTFGGRKNIQYF. The DNA of the CDR3 is TGTGCCAGCACCACCTTTGGGGGGCGAAAAAACATTCAGTACTTC. The chain couples TRBV12-3 or TRBV12-4 to TRBJ2-4; either TRBD1 or TRBD2 may fit D (6 bases each). The V gene lost 7 bases and the J gene lost 4 bases, with 17 bases spanning the gap. The CDR3 extends over 15 amino acids.

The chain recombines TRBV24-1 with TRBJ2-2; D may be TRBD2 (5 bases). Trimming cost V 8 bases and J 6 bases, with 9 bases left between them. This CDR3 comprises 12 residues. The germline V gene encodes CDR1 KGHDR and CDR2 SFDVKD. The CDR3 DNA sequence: TGTGCCACCACGGGAATCGCCGGGGAGCTGTTTTTT. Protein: CATTGIAGELFF.

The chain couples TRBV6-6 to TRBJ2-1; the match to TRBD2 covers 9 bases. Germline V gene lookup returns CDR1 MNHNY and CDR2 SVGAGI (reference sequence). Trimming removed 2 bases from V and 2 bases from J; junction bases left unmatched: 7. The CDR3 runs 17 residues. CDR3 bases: TGTGCCAGCAGTTACACCAGAAGCGGGGGGCCCTACAATGAGCAGTTCTTC. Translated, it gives CASSYTRSGGPYNEQFF.

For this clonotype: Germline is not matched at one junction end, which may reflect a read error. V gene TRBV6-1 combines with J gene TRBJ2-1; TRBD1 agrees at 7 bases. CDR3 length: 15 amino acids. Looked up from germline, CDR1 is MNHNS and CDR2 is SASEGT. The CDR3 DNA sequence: TGTGCCAGCAGTGAAGCAGGGGGCGAGTACAATAAGCAGTTCTTC. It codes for CASSEAGGEYNKQFF.

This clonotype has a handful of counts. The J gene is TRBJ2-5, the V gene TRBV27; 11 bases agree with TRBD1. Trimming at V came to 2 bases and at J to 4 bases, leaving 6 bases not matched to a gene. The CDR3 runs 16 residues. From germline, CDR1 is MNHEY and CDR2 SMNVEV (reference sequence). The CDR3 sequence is CASSLTVGTGGETQYF. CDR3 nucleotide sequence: TGTGCCAGCAGTTTAACGGTCGGGACAGGGGGAGAGACCCAGTACTTC.

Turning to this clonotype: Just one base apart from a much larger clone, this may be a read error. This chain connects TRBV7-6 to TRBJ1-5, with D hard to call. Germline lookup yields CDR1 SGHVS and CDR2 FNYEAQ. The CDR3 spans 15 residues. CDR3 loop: CASSLVTGSNRPQHF. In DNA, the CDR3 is TGTGCCAGCAGCTTAGTAACCGGTAGCAATCGGCCCCAGCATTTT.

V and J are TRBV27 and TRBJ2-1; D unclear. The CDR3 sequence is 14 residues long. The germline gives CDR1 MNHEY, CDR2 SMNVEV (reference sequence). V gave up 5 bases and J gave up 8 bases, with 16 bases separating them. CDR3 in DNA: TGTGCCAGCAGTCCAAGGACGAATTCGGATGAGCAGTTCTTC. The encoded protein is CASSPRTNSDEQFF.